The entry below gives a single T cell receptor (beta chain) sequence along with its context. The CDR3 is made up of 13 amino acids. Germline values: CDR1 LNHNV, CDR2 YYDKDF (reference sequence). The V gene lost 0 bases and the J gene lost 5 bases, with 7 bases spanning the gap. Sequencing used immunoSEQ multiplex PCR; TCRdb keeps in-frame clones, though not all of them. This sample has about 38,000 clones; about 79% occur once, and the top ten carry roughly 18%. This specimen belongs to a study of PD-L1 blockade in urothelial cancer. Study summary: Intravenous atezolizumab, 1,200 mg every 3 weeks, was begun by patients in about 2014. Blood was subjected to analysis at 3 weeks (second dose) and 6 weeks following treatment start. The median T cell count in blood samples was about 140,000.

Per-patient samples, pretreatment and on-treatment, numbered 1 to 8. The J gene is TRBJ2-5, the V gene TRBV15; D gene unclear. This specimen consisted of PBMCs, obtained around atezolizumab (anti-PD-L1) treatment. This clonotype was obtained from a man in his 60s with urothelial cancer. CDR3 nucleotide sequence: TGTGCCACCAGCAGAGATCGCCGGGAGACCCAGTACTTC. It codes for CATSRDRRETQYF.